This TCR beta chain came from a study of blood T cell repertoires in COVID-19. The wider study: COVID-19 samples, acute and convalescent, were from the United States, Italy and Spain. The cDNA or gDNA used as material had been derived from T cells, B-cell-depleted T cells, or PBMCs.

Trimming took 2 bases from V and 4 from J; bases not matched to a gene: 2. The germline CDR1 and CDR2 sequences are SGHRS and YFSETQ. The CDR3 spans 15 residues. Original methodology: Reference gene primer amplification gave estimated nucleated cell counts. Sequenced by immunoSEQ multiplex PCR; TCRdb stores in-frame clones only, minus some. Clone size and V and J calls were adopted from that table, with D and trimming inferred from the DNA. In the table there are about 190,000 clones, around 78% of which are singletons. This receptor was taken from a woman older than 75 with active or convalescent COVID-19. The sequencing input was peripheral blood. The chain recombines TRBV5-1 with TRBJ2-1, with 11 bases fitting TRBD2. This chain's CDR3 is CASSLTSGGYNEQFF. Here the CDR3 DNA reads TGCGCCAGCAGCTTAACTAGCGGGGGTTACAATGAGCAGTTCTTC. The full variable domain, rest sourced from reference TRBV5-1 and TRBJ2-1, is KAGVTQTPRYLIKTRGQQVTLSCSPISGHRSVSWYQQTPGQGLQFLFEYFSETQRNKGNFPGRFSGRQFSNSRSEMNVSTLELGDSALYLCASSLTSGGYNEQFFGPGTRLTVL.